One and the same sample provided the 10 T cell receptor beta chains below, sequenced in a study of cytomegalovirus exposure and HLA in healthy donors. Primers: 60 Vbeta forward and 13 Jbeta reverse. Profiled with immunoSEQ multiplex PCR; TCRdb holds only in-frame clones, not every one. The sample contains fewer than 200,000 clones, more than 75% of which appear only once. Sequenced: PBMCs. The receptors originated from a man aged 18 to 30 in good health and CMV-seropositive.

This rearrangement joins TRBV7-2 to TRBJ2-1, with a possible D match to TRBD1 (5 bases). The V end lost 3 bases, the J end lost 6 bases, and 9 bases lay between the germline ends. The CDR3 has 13 residues. Germline V lookup: CDR1 SGHTA, CDR2 FQGNSA. CDR3 sequence (DNA): TGTGCCAGCAGCTTGGGGCCTTTCAATGAGCAGTTCTTC. Translation: CASSLGPFNEQFF.

This clone was seen only once. V usage is TRBV7-3 and J usage is TRBJ1-6; 11 bases line up with TRBD1. The germline CDR1 and CDR2 sequences are SGHTA and FQGTGA. CDR3 size: 16 residues. V was clipped by 6 bases and J by 14 bases; unmatched bases: 15. CDR3 region: CASSRTGGASGVALHF. In DNA form, the CDR3 reads TGTGCCAGCAGTAGGACAGGGGGCGCCTCCGGGGTGGCCCTCCACTTT. The full variable domain, its missing parts supplied by reference TRBV7-3 and TRBJ1-6, is GAGVSQTPSNKVTEKGKYVELRCDPISGHTALYWYRQSLGQGPEFLIYFQGTGAADDSGLPNDRFFAVRPEGSVSTLKIQRTERGDSAVYLCASSRTGGASGVALHFGNGTRLTVT.

The chain links TRBV19 to TRBJ2-3, with 7 bases matching TRBD2. V gave up 5 bases and J gave up 9 bases; unmatched junction bases: 17. Germline V CDR1 and CDR2: LNHDA, SQIVND (reference sequence). CDR3 length: 16 amino acids. CDR3 sequence: CASSLQSGMIPRTQYF. In nucleotides, the CDR3 is TGTGCCAGTAGTCTACAAAGCGGGATGATCCCGAGGACGCAGTATTTT. The variable domain in full, completed from reference TRBV19 and TRBJ2-3, reads DGGITQSPKYLFRKEGQNVTLSCEQNLNHDAMYWYRQDPGQGLRLIYYSQIVNDFQKGDIAEGYSVSREKKESFPLTVTSAQKNPTAFYLCASSLQSGMIPRTQYFGPGTRLTVL.

The chain is built from TRBV6-1 and TRBJ2-1; 9 bases are shared with TRBD2. J lost 6 bases, V lost 4 bases, and 10 bases had no gene match. Germline CDR1 reads MNHNS; CDR2 reads SASEGT. The CDR3 loop spans 16 amino acids. CDR3 loop: CASSVPSREGGNEQFF. DNA of the CDR3: TGTGCCAGCAGTGTCCCGTCGCGGGAGGGGGGCAATGAGCAGTTCTTC.

The chain's CDR3 is CASSAGASGLPYEQYF. The CDR3 nucleotides read TGCGCCAGCAGCGCCGGGGCTAGCGGGCTACCCTACGAGCAGTACTTC. This chain connects TRBV5-1 to TRBJ2-7; 8 bases are shared with TRBD2. Trimming at V came to 4 bases and at J to 2 bases, leaving 11 bases not matched to a gene. Germline-derived CDR1 and CDR2 are SGHRS and YFSETQ. This CDR3 contains 16 residues.

The rearrangement uses TRBV9 and TRBJ2-5, with D possibly being TRBD1 (5 bases). The V end lost 4 bases, the J end lost 3 bases, and 16 bases lay between the germline ends. There are 15 residues in the CDR3. Germline V gene lookup returns CDR1 SGDLS and CDR2 YYNGEE. CDR3 nucleotides: TGTGCCAGCAGCTTTGCCCCGACAGTAGAAGAGACCCAGTACTTC. Translating it yields CASSFAPTVEETQYF. Based on the CDR3 plus reference TRBV9 and TRBJ2-5, the full variable domain is DSGVTQTPKHLITATGQRVTLRCSPRSGDLSVYWYQQSLDQGLQFLIQYYNGEERAKGNILERFSAQQFPDLHSELNLSSLELGDSALYFCASSFAPTVEETQYFGPGTRLLVL.

The chain has TRBV6-1 and TRBJ2-5, with D uncertain. The length of the CDR3 is 14 residues. The ends were cut back, 6 bases at V and 2 bases at J, with 13 bases in the middle. Germline CDR1 is MNHNS and CDR2 is SASEGT. In DNA, the CDR3 is TGTGCCAGCAGAGCCGCCGGGTCACAAGAGACCCAGTACTTC. Its protein is CASRAAGSQETQYF.

The chain has TRBV19 and TRBJ2-2, with D possibly TRBD2 on 7 matching bases. Germline V lookup: CDR1 LNHDA, CDR2 SQIVND (reference sequence). This CDR3 comprises 18 residues. V was trimmed by 6 bases and J by 7 bases, leaving 27 bases between them. The CDR3 bases are TGTGCCAGTAGCCCCTTTCAGCTGGCGGGGGCGTCCAGCGGGGAGCTGTTTTTT. Its protein product is CASSPFQLAGASSGELFF.

The V call is TRBV5-6, the J call TRBJ1-5; 11 positions match TRBD1. In germline, CDR1 is SGHDT, CDR2 YYEEEE. V shed 0 bases and J 6 bases; nucleotides not matched to a gene: 5. The CDR3 is 16 amino acids. The chain's CDR3 is CASSLGGGQGGQPQHF. For the CDR3, the DNA is TGTGCCAGCAGCTTGGGGGGGGGACAGGGGGGTCAGCCCCAGCATTTT.

The chain combines TRBV5-1 with TRBJ1-3; D unclear. This CDR3 spans 17 amino acids. The germline gives CDR1 SGHRS, CDR2 YFSETQ. The germline V and J ends were trimmed by 4 bases and 0 bases, with 17 bases remaining between them. CDR3 nucleotide sequence: TGCGCCAGCAGCGAACGGCCGGACTGGAGCTCTGGAAACACCATATATTTT. Its translation is CASSERPDWSSGNTIYF.